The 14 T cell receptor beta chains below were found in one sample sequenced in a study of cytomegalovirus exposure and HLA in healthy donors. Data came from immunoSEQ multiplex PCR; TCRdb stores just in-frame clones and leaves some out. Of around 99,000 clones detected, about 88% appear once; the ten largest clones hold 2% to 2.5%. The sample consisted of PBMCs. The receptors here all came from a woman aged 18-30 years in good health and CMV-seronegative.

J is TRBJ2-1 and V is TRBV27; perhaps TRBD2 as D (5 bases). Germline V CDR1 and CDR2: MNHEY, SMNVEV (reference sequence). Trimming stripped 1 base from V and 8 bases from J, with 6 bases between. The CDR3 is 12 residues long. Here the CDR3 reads CASSLLGDEQFF. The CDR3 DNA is TGTGCCAGCAGTTTATTGGGAGATGAGCAGTTCTTC.

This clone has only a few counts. The CDR3 DNA reads as TGCGCCCGACAACCCCCCCCCGAGCAGTACTTC. Translation gives CARQPPPEQYF. The chain uses TRBV20-1 and TRBJ2-7, with no clear D. Germline-derived CDR1 and CDR2 are DFQATT and SNEGSKA (reference sequence). This CDR3 region has 11 residues.

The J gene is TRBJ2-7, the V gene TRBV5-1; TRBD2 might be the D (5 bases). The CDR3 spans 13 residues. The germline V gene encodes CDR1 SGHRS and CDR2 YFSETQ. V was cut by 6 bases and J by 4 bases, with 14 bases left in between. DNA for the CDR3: TGCGCCAGCAAGGCGGGTGAAGGATACGAGCAGTACTTC. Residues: CASKAGEGYEQYF.

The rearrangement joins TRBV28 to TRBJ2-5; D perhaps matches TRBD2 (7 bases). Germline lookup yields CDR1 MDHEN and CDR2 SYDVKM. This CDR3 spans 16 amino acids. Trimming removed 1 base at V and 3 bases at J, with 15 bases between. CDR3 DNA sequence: TGTGCCAGCAGTTTATTAGCAGGGGAGGGAAAAGAGACCCAGTACTTC. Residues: CASSLLAGEGKETQYF.

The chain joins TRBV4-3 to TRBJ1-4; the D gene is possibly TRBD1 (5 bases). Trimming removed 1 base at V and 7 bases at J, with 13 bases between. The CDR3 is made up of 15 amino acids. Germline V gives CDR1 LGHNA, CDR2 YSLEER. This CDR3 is CASSQVLRVPEKLFF. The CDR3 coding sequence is TGCGCCAGCAGCCAAGTTCTCAGGGTCCCTGAAAAACTGTTTTTT.

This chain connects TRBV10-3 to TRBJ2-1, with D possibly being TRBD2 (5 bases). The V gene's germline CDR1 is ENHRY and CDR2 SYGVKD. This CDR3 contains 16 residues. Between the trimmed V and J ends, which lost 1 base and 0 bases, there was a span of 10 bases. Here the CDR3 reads CAISELGTSSYNEQFF. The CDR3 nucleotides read TGTGCCATCAGTGAGTTAGGAACTAGCTCCTACAATGAGCAGTTCTTC.

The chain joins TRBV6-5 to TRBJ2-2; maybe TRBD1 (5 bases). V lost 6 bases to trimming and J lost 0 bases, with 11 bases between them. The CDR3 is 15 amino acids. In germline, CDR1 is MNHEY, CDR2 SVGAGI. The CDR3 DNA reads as TGTGCCAGCAGCCTCGTAGGGGCGAACACCGGGGAGCTGTTTTTT. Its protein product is CASSLVGANTGELFF.

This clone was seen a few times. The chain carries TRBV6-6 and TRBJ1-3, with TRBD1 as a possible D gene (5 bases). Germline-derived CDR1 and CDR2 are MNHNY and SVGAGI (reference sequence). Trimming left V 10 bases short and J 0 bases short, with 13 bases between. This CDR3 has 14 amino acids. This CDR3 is CATKQVGSGNTIYF. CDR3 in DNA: TGTGCCACCAAACAGGTTGGCTCTGGAAACACCATATATTTT.

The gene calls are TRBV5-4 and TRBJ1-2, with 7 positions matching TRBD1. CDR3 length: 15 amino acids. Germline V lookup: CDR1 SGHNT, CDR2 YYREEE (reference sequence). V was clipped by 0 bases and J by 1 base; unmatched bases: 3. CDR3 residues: CASSLAYRGNYGYTF. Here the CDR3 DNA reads TGTGCCAGCAGCTTGGCCTACAGGGGTAACTATGGCTACACCTTC.

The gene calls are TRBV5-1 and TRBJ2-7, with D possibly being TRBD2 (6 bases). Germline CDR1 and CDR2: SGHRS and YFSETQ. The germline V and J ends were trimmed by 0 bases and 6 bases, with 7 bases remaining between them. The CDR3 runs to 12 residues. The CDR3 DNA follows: TGCGCCAGCAGCTTGGACGGGGGCGAGCAGTACTTC. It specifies CASSLDGGEQYF.

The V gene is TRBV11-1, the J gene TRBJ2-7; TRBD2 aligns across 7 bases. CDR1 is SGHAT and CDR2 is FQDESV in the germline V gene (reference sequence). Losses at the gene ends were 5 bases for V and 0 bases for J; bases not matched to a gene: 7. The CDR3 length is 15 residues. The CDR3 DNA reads TGTGCCAGCAGCGATTCTAGCGGAAGCTCCTACGAGCAGTACTTC. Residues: CASSDSSGSSYEQYF.

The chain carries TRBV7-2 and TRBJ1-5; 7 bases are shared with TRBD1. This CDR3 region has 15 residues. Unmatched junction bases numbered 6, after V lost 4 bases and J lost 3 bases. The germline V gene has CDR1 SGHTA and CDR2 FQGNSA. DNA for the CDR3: TGTGCCAGCAGCTCAGGGGGACGGGACAATCAGCCCCAGCATTTT. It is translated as CASSSGGRDNQPQHF.

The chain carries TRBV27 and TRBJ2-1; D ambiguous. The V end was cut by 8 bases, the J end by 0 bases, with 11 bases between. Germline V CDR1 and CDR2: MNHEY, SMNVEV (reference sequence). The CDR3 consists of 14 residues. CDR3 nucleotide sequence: TGTGCCAGCCGCGAGTCCGGCTCCTACAATGAGCAGTTCTTC. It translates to CASRESGSYNEQFF.

This CDR3 reads CASSTRDYYNEQFF. In DNA, the CDR3 is TGTGCCAGCAGTACCCGGGACTACTACAATGAGCAGTTCTTC. The chain recombines TRBV6-6 with TRBJ2-1; TRBD2 matches at 7 bases. This CDR3 has 14 residues. V shed 5 bases, J shed 3 bases, and the junction held 4 bases outside the gene matches. CDR1 and CDR2 (germline): MNHNY, SVGAGI (reference sequence).